This entry lists 5 T cell receptor beta chains sequenced from one sample in a study of T cell responses to AZD1222 COVID-19 vaccine. The assay was immunoSEQ multiplex PCR, and TCRdb's table has in-frame clones only and misses some. The sample contains approximately 90,000 clones, about 86% of which appear only once. The specimen comprised peripheral blood, sampled on day 0 of AZD1222 vaccination. The receptors originated from an adult in good health.

This chain uses TRBV20-1 with TRBJ2-7; D not resolved. This CDR3 contains 10 residues. Germline V lookup: CDR1 DFQATT, CDR2 SNEGSKA (reference sequence). V was shortened by 6 bases and J by 4 bases, with 7 bases between the two germline ends. The CDR3 DNA reads TGCAGTGCCAAGGGTTACGAGCAGTACTTC. Translating it yields CSAKGYEQYF.

The chain uses TRBV7-9 and TRBJ2-2, with TRBD1 matching over 10 bases. CDR3 size: 16 residues. V trimming: 5 bases; J trimming: 4 bases; junction bases outside the gene matches: 7. Germline V lookup: CDR1 SEHNR, CDR2 FQNEAQ (reference sequence). This CDR3 is CASSIPGQGPTGELFF. CDR3 bases: TGTGCCAGCAGCATACCGGGACAGGGGCCCACCGGGGAGCTGTTTTTT.

V and J are TRBV7-2 and TRBJ1-3; no clear D gene. The V and J ends lost 2 bases and 0 bases respectively, with 11 bases between them. CDR3 size: 16 residues. CDR1 is SGHTA, CDR2 FQGNSA, per germline. This chain's CDR3 is CASSLYPGPSGNTIYF. The CDR3 DNA reads TGTGCCAGCAGCTTATACCCAGGACCCTCTGGAAACACCATATATTTT.

Only one count was recorded for this clone. The J gene is TRBJ2-5, the V gene TRBV28; D gene unclear. V lost 0 bases, J lost 5 bases, and 7 bases lay in between. CDR3 length: 13 residues. The germline gives CDR1 MDHEN, CDR2 SYDVKM. The CDR3 reads CASSLWSLETQYF. CDR3 nucleotides: TGTGCCAGCAGTTTATGGTCTTTGGAGACCCAGTACTTC. Full variable domain (rest looked up from reference TRBV28 and TRBJ2-5): DVKVTQSSRYLVKRTGEKVFLECVQDMDHENMFWYRQDPGLGLRLIYFSYDVKMKEKGDIPEGYSVSREKKERFSLILESASTNQTSMYLCASSLWSLETQYFGPGTRLLVL.

This chain uses TRBV11-2 with TRBJ2-5; D perhaps matches TRBD1 (6 bases). Germline assignment: CDR1 SGHAT and CDR2 FQNNGV. The CDR3 has 13 residues. The germline V and J ends were trimmed by 5 bases and 5 bases, with 12 bases remaining between them. CDR3 protein: CASSQDTGETQYF. CDR3 in DNA: TGTGCCAGCAGCCAGGATACAGGGGAGACCCAGTACTTC. Together with reference TRBV11-2 and TRBJ2-5, the CDR3 gives the full variable domain: EAGVAQSPRYKIIEKRQSVAFWCNPISGHATLYWYQQILGQGPKLLIQFQNNGVVDDSQLPKDRFSAERLKGVDSTLKIQPAKLEDSAVYLCASSQDTGETQYFGPGTRLLVL.